Included here is one T cell receptor (beta chain) sequence, with context. Its antigen remains unidentified. Vbeta (60) and Jbeta (13) primers were used in the PCR. The assay was immunoSEQ multiplex PCR, and TCRdb's table has in-frame clones only and misses some. This sample has about 63,000 clones, with almost 75% found just once. This record comes from a study of cytomegalovirus exposure and HLA in healthy donors. Study outcomes and limitations: Versus the roughly 640-donor mean, an Asian-associated ancestry cluster reportedly showed fewer N-insertions in a later analysis. 87-base-pair reads could not separate some V segments, including TRBV6-2 and TRBV6-3. Several of the most significant clusters appeared linked to common viral pathogens, based on a later analysis. TCR beta sequences reportedly predicted most subjects' HLA-A and HLA-B alleles accurately.

Germline V gives CDR1 SGHDT, CDR2 YYEEEE. The CDR3 contains 16 residues. V was cut by 4 bases and J by 4 bases, with 20 bases left in between. The sample was PBMCs. The rearrangement uses TRBV5-6 and TRBJ2-5; TRBD2 might be the D (5 bases). This receptor was taken from a man aged 45-65 years in good health and CMV-seronegative. CDR3 sequence: CASSVKAGPSTETQYF. The CDR3 DNA reads TGTGCCAGCAGCGTCAAGGCGGGCCCCTCCACAGAGACCCAGTACTTC.